The TCR beta chain under discussion was sequenced for a study of T cell responses to AZD1222 COVID-19 vaccine (dated by TCRdb to the early 2020s). Regarding the study in general: AZD1222 recipients whose second dose came at about 4 weeks and those whose second dose came at about 12 weeks were combined into one group, since spike-specific TCR depth and breadth did not differ between the two schedules. Enrollment into the trials was organized by age into subgroups of 18-55, 56-69 and 70-plus years, and those subgroups contained approximately 160, 26 and 62 TCR-sequenced participants, respectively. A total of over 230 trial participants underwent TCR sequencing, of whom nearly 210 received two doses of AZD1222 and around 25 received two doses of the MenACWY control vaccine.

The time point label here, explained by the study, means: baseline before first vaccination. The vaccinee samples were drawn from two UK trials, COV001 and COV002, one of which was a single-blind randomized controlled phase 2/3 trial testing AZD1222 (ChAdOx1 nCoV-19) in healthy adults. For TCRbeta chain sequencing, PBMC samples from trial participants were taken at day 0 and at day 28 after the second dose. Study-level results and caveats: After two AZD1222 doses, spike-specific TCR breadth and depth were significantly higher than at day 0 and than in MenACWY recipients. Conclusions about previously exposed vaccinees are limited because only a handful of AZD1222 recipients were SARS-CoV-2 seropositive at baseline. The 56-69-year group was small, and its depth increase did not reach significance, likely because of low power. The whole spike protein was spanned by vaccine-associated CD4 TCRs, and dominant responses were seen in regions 160-218 and 743-854. Participants were mostly white British and included more females than males, and it was suggested by the authors that clonal diversity may have been underestimated. Because no day 14 peak-response samples were available, the repertoires could be characterized only after the peak T cell response. Reportedly, almost half of the unique spike-specific TCRs recognized epitopes lying outside the regions that are mutated in the B.1.351 and B.1.1.7 variants.

Concerning this clone: Its antigen is unknown. Base-call qualities are not available, and no considerably larger clone is one nucleotide away.

From the germline V gene, CDR1 is MGHDK and CDR2 is SYGVNS. The CDR3 contains 14 residues, cysteine and phenylalanine counted. CDR3 DNA is the only sequence kept; it has 42 bases, read in frame from the first base. Trimming takes 4 bases from V and 3 bases from J, and the germline ends sit 10 bases apart. The CDR3 regions of human TCRbeta chains were analyzed by immunosequencing. The authors processed their data as follows. TCRs in the repertoires were matched against a reference library of SARS-CoV-2-specific TCRs that had been generated with the MIRA antigen-specificity platform. Breadth was defined as the fraction of unique TCRs that were SARS-CoV-2-associated, and depth was defined as the fraction of total T cells that were SARS-CoV-2-associated. Using the MIRA data, every spike-specific TCR was mapped to the spike region that the TCR reacted to and assigned to either a CD4 or a CD8 class. Log10-transformed breadth and depth values were compared by one-way ANOVA with Sidak's multiple comparisons tests. The clones in this table, taken by TCRdb from immuneACCESS, are in-frame only. Not every clone is retained; where verified, under half of the shortfall comes from an unresolved V gene, and the cause of the rest is unknown. Clone size and the V and J calls come from that table; the DNA yielded D and trimming. The sample data list about 140,000 clones, and 70% to 90% of these were observed just once. The biggest ten clones account for about 1.9% of the sample.

This receptor was obtained from an adult in good health. The chain is encoded by TRBV25-1 joined to TRBJ2-1, with no confidently assigned D gene. Here the sequenced sample was peripheral blood, taken on day 0 of AZD1222 vaccination. The nucleotides are TGTGCCAGCAGTGCGGACGGGTACTACAATGAGCAGTTCTTC. Translation gives CASSADGYYNEQFF.